This TCR beta chain was retrieved from a study of T cells in pancreatic ductal adenocarcinoma (dated by TCRdb to the late 2010s). With regard to the full study: Surgically resected pancreatic ductal adenocarcinoma specimens were analyzed for the quantity, spatial distribution, and characteristics of both suppressive cells and tumor-infiltrating CD8+ T cells, an effort aimed at clarifying the adaptive T-cell response occurring naturally.

Looking up the germline V gene (reference sequence) yields CDR1 MNHEY and CDR2 SMNVEV. Reading from cysteine to phenylalanine, the CDR3 counts 17 amino acids. Here the CDR3 DNA is all that survives: 51 bases in frame from base 1. Trimming removed 4 bases from V and 5 bases from J; the gene matches leave 12 bases unexplained. Summary of the overall study and its limitations: Blood samples had more total productive templates and 6.5 to 9.5-fold more unique clonotypes than tumor samples. Comparisons of clonality between tumor and blood may be biased because tumors are enriched in CD45RO+ effector T cells rather than naive T cells, which biases the comparison toward lower diversity. There was no significant difference in T-cell clonality between tumor and blood, where mean clonality was approximately 0.12 for tumors and 0.06 to 0.085 for blood. Because inoperable disease is present at presentation in most pancreatic cancer patients, the resected cohort was biased toward the minority with early-stage disease.

The selected pancreatic ductal adenocarcinoma patients had received surgery without neoadjuvant therapy. After peripheral blood was drawn into heparin tubes, PBMCs were separated on a histopaque density gradient and then cryopreserved in around 10% DMSO. Using the DNeasy Blood and Tissue Kit along with Proteinase K and RNase treatment, genomic DNA was extracted from more than five PBMC specimens and roughly 10 flash-frozen tumor specimens. Comments on this clone: The antigen it recognizes is unknown. The sample holds no much larger clone one base away, and base qualities are not on file.

The immunoSEQ hsTCRB kit was used to amplify TCR beta CDR3 regions from genomic DNA. An Illumina HiSeq system was used for high-throughput TRB CDR3 sequencing. In the source study's methods: The immunoSEQ software was used to analyze sequencing reads, and nonproductive sequences containing premature stops or frame-shifts were excluded. Repertoire clonality was computed as one minus Shannon entropy normalized by log2 of the number of unique productive sequences. Held by TCRdb, this immuneACCESS table contains in-frame sequences only and omits some clones. Under half of the omission traces to an unresolved V gene where checked; the cause of the rest is unknown. The DNA was the basis for D and trimming; V, J and clone size are from that table. For this sample the table gives over 100,000 clones, of which about 95% were detected only once. Roughly 3.1% of the sample is taken by the ten largest.

The clonotype originates from a human donor with pancreatic ductal adenocarcinoma. The rearrangement joined TRBV27 to TRBJ1-2; 11 junctional bases match TRBD1. The specimen was PBMCs. CDR3 sequence: CASSSGQGATGVYGYTF. Read as DNA, the sequence is TGTGCCAGCAGTTCCGGACAGGGGGCGACGGGTGTGTATGGCTACACCTTC.